The rows below give T cell receptor beta chains drawn from one sample of a study of human T cells and chemical hapten exposure. TCRdb re-analysed the RACE reads in MiXCR, keeping a single row per CDR3 protein. The sample includes 90,000 to 140,000 distinct CDR3 sequences, less than 45% of them seen just once. The sequenced sample was whole blood, obtained in connection with sensitization to the hapten diphenylcyclopropenone (DPC). These receptors came from a man in his forties or fifties with alopecia areata. Some clones in this sample may be carry-over from other donors' samples. The CDR3 runs from the conserved cysteine through the conserved F or W. Each record gives: V gene, D gene, clone size, J gene, CDR3 protein, CDR3 DNA. A D gene is named only where the DNA matches it firmly. A row's size may be missing; if present it is once, few, many or a size class.

TRBV4-1	TRBD2	few	TRBJ2-1	CASSLRLANEQFF	TGCGCCAGCAGCTTGAGACTAGCAAATGAGCAGTTCTTC
TRBV11-2	.	few	TRBJ2-7	CASSFRQTYEQYF	TGTGCCAGCAGCTTCCGACAAACCTACGAGCAGTACTTC
TRBV5-1	.	few	TRBJ2-5	CASSKDSTEETQYF	TGCGCCAGCAGCAAAGACAGTACCGAAGAGACCCAGTACTTC
TRBV20-1	TRBD1	.	TRBJ2-3	CSATQPGGSLDTQYF	TGCAGTGCTACCCAACCAGGGGGCTCGTTGGATACGCAGTATTTT
TRBV29-1	.	.	TRBJ2-5	CSAMTGETQYF	TGCAGCGCAATGACAGGAGAGACCCAGTACTTC
TRBV7-9	.	once	TRBJ1-5	CASSSTGTAYSNQPQHF	TGTGCCAGCAGCTCTACCGGGACGGCGTATAGCAATCAGCCCCAGCATTTT
TRBV25-1	.	.	TRBJ2-7	CASSVLDRQYF	TGTGCCAGCAGTGTATTAGACAGACAGTACTTC
TRBV5-6	.	.	TRBJ2-5	CASSLQGSSKTQYF	TGTGCCAGCAGCCTACAGGGAAGTTCGAAGACCCAGTACTTC
TRBV3-1	.	.	TRBJ1-5	CASSQGTVLGNQPQHF	TGTGCCAGCAGCCAAGGAACAGTTCTCGGCAATCAGCCCCAGCATTTT
TRBV4-2	.	few	TRBJ2-5	CASSPKMGFQETQYF	TGTGCCAGCAGCCCTAAAATGGGATTCCAAGAGACCCAGTACTTC
TRBV24-1	TRBD1	.	TRBJ2-1	CATSDPGQGSDEQFF	TGTGCCACCAGTGATCCGGGACAGGGAAGCGATGAGCAGTTCTTC
TRBV5-1	.	.	TRBJ2-1	CASSLQGRSNEQFF	TGCGCCAGCAGCTTACAGGGGAGGTCAAATGAGCAGTTCTTC
TRBV18	TRBD1	few	TRBJ1-4	CASSLLPGTGDEKLFF	TGTGCCAGCTCACTCCTCCCCGGGACAGGGGATGAAAAACTGTTTTTT
TRBV29-1	TRBD1	few	TRBJ2-3	CSRLLPGQTTDTQYF	TGCAGCCGACTCCTTCCGGGACAGACAACAGATACGCAGTATTTT
TRBV2	TRBD1	few	TRBJ1-5	CASGTGRDQPQHF	TGTGCCAGCGGGACAGGGAGAGATCAGCCCCAGCATTTT
TRBV15	.	few	TRBJ2-5	CATSRDLPDEETQYF	TGTGCCACCAGCAGAGATCTACCCGACGAGGAGACCCAGTACTTC
TRBV21-1	.	.	TRBJ2-1	CASSKEGMRQGEVEQFF	TGTGCCAGCAGCAAAGAGGGAATGAGGCAGGGGGAGGTTGAGCAGTTCTTC
TRBV5-6	.	few	TRBJ2-3	CASTLVGAGGTDTQYF	TGTGCCAGCACCCTGGTTGGGGCAGGGGGCACAGATACGCAGTATTTT
TRBV28	TRBD1	.	TRBJ1-1	CASSSPRPGTGGTEAFF	TGTGCCAGCAGTTCTCCGCGCCCCGGGACAGGGGGTACTGAAGCTTTCTTT
TRBV24-1	.	.	TRBJ2-3	CATSSGRRDTQYF	TGTGCCACCAGTTCCGGACGCCGGGATACGCAGTATTTT
TRBV5-1	.	.	TRBJ2-1	CASSSSKAGLTYNEQFF	TGCGCCAGCAGTTCCTCTAAAGCGGGTCTTACCTACAATGAGCAGTTCTTC
TRBV5-6	.	few	TRBJ2-3	CASSQLWSGRTDTQYF	TGTGCCAGCAGCCAGTTATGGTCGGGGCGCACAGATACGCAGTATTTT
TRBV7-2	.	.	TRBJ2-3	CASSLALSTDTQYF	TGTGCCAGCAGCTTAGCGCTCAGCACAGATACGCAGTATTTT
TRBV29-1	.	.	TRBJ1-5	CSVGGGNQPQHF	TGCAGCGTTGGAGGGGGAAATCAGCCCCAGCATTTT
TRBV29-1	TRBD2	few	TRBJ2-1	CSVREGGNEQFF	TGCAGCGTTCGGGAGGGAGGGAATGAGCAGTTCTTC
TRBV29-1	.	few	TRBJ2-5	CSGSQGRAQETQYF	TGCAGCGGGTCGCAAGGTCGTGCTCAAGAGACCCAGTACTTC
TRBV9	TRBD2	.	TRBJ2-2	CASSVFPGGEGELFF	TGTGCCAGCAGCGTATTCCCCGGGGGGGAGGGGGAGCTGTTTTTT
TRBV20-1	.	few	TRBJ2-3	CSARVPYSTDTQYF	TGCAGTGCTAGGGTCCCGTACAGCACAGATACGCAGTATTTT
TRBV6-2/TRBV6-3	.	few	TRBJ1-5	CASTPAGSSNQPQHF	TGTGCCAGCACCCCGGCGGGATCTAGCAATCAGCCCCAGCATTTT
TRBV12-3/TRBV12-4	.	few	TRBJ1-5	CASSLVAGAQNQPQHF	TGTGCCAGCAGTTTAGTGGCAGGGGCGCAGAATCAGCCCCAGCATTTT
TRBV29-1	.	.	TRBJ2-5	CSVEWGRKTQYF	TGCAGCGTTGAATGGGGGAGGAAGACCCAGTACTTC
TRBV3-1	.	few	TRBJ2-3	CASSQVGTTQYF	TGTGCCAGCAGCCAAGTCGGCACTACGCAGTATTTT
TRBV27	.	.	TRBJ1-6	CASSFLGWDSPLHF	TGTGCCAGCAGTTTTCTAGGTTGGGACTCACCCCTCCACTTT
TRBV5-1	TRBD1	.	TRBJ2-5	CASRGQAGETQYF	TGCGCCAGTAGGGGGCAGGCGGGAGAGACCCAGTACTTC
TRBV27	.	few	TRBJ2-7	CASSLRGGGEQYF	TGTGCCAGCAGTTTAAGGGGGGGCGGCGAGCAGTACTTC
TRBV4-1	TRBD2	few	TRBJ2-1	CASRSGTSYNEQFF	TGCGCCAGCAGGTCCGGGACTAGCTACAATGAGCAGTTCTTC
TRBV5-1	.	.	TRBJ2-1	CTSSLAVISDEQFF	TGCACCAGCAGCTTGGCCGTTATCTCAGATGAGCAGTTCTTC
TRBV29-1	.	.	TRBJ2-1	CTIEKRDTYNEQFF	TGCACCATAGAAAAACGGGACACCTACAATGAGCAGTTCTTC
TRBV7-2	.	.	TRBJ2-3	CASSPEEPLTDTQYF	TGTGCCAGCAGCCCCGAGGAACCCCTCACAGATACGCAGTATTTT
TRBV27	TRBD2	few	TRBJ2-2	CANVLAGVRTGELFF	TGTGCCAACGTACTAGCGGGAGTTCGGACCGGGGAGCTGTTTTTT
TRBV6-1	.	.	TRBJ2-1	CASSETGALRKRFF	TGTGCCAGCAGTGAAACGGGAGCCCTCCGGAAGAGGTTCTTC
TRBV12-3/TRBV12-4	.	.	TRBJ2-1	CASSFNANEQFF	TGTGCCAGCAGTTTCAATGCCAATGAGCAGTTCTTC
TRBV20-1	.	.	TRBJ1-1	CSARVRGTEAFF	TGCAGTGCTAGAGTAAGGGGCACTGAAGCTTTCTTT
TRBV28	.	.	TRBJ1-2	CASSLSGPYGYTF	TGTGCCAGCAGTTTATCCGGGCCCTATGGCTACACCTTC
TRBV12-3/TRBV12-4	TRBD2	.	TRBJ2-1	CASRTGGPENEQFF	TGTGCCAGCAGGACGGGAGGGCCGGAGAATGAGCAGTTCTTC
TRBV7-2	TRBD1	.	TRBJ2-3	CASSVTGSTDTQYF	TGTGCCAGCAGCGTGACAGGGAGCACAGATACGCAGTATTTT
TRBV6-2/TRBV6-3	TRBD2	.	TRBJ2-1	CASSSLGSGSRDEQFF	TGTGCCAGCAGTTCCTTGGGTAGCGGGAGTAGGGATGAGCAGTTCTTC
TRBV7-2	.	few	TRBJ2-3	CASSSGLSGADTQYF	TGTGCCAGCAGCTCGGGACTGAGCGGCGCAGATACGCAGTATTTT
TRBV29-1	.	.	TRBJ2-2	CSVSQGIGWTGELFF	TGCAGCGTGAGCCAGGGGATCGGTTGGACCGGGGAGCTGTTTTTT
TRBV13	.	.	TRBJ2-3	CASSLLRETDTQYF	TGTGCCAGCAGCTTACTTCGGGAAACAGATACGCAGTATTTT
TRBV28	TRBD2	few	TRBJ2-5	CASSSGGSGQETQYF	TGTGCCAGCAGCTCCGGGGGGTCGGGGCAAGAGACCCAGTACTTC
TRBV20-1	.	.	TRBJ2-5	CSASRASEETFQETQYF	TGCAGTGCTTCCCGGGCTAGCGAGGAGACGTTTCAAGAGACCCAGTACTTC
TRBV14	.	.	TRBJ1-1	CASRVRGNTEAFF	TGTGCCAGCAGGGTTCGGGGGAACACTGAAGCTTTCTTT
TRBV6-2/TRBV6-3	TRBD1	few	TRBJ1-1	CASSPGLQGKNTEAFF	TGTGCCAGCAGTCCAGGTTTACAGGGGAAGAACACTGAAGCTTTCTTT
TRBV6-5	TRBD2	few	TRBJ2-7	CASRATGLAEQYF	TGTGCCAGCAGAGCCACGGGACTAGCGGAGCAGTACTTC
TRBV7-9	.	few	TRBJ1-4	CASSFQGTNEKLFF	TGTGCCAGCAGCTTCCAGGGGACTAATGAAAAACTGTTTTTT
TRBV9	TRBD2	.	TRBJ2-5	CASSDGLAGGPSETQYF	TGTGCCAGCAGTGACGGACTAGCGGGAGGGCCCTCGGAGACCCAGTACTTC
TRBV29-1	.	few	TRBJ2-1	CSVGGSRGIDNEQFF	TGCAGCGTTGGGGGGAGTAGGGGAATAGACAATGAGCAGTTCTTC
TRBV19	TRBD1	.	TRBJ1-2	CASSIQGANYGYTF	TGTGCCAGTAGTATACAGGGGGCGAACTATGGCTACACCTTC
TRBV6-4	.	many	TRBJ1-2	CASSDSRGASSYGYTF	TGTGCCAGCAGTGACTCGAGAGGGGCCAGCTCATATGGCTACACCTTC